The clone carrying this T cell receptor beta chain has a single count. Its antigen is not known. The source of the sample is a study of T cell responses to AZD1222 COVID-19 vaccine. Study-level background: Timing groups of about 4 and about 12 weeks for second doses were pooled. Study observations and caveats: Baseline seropositivity characterized only six AZD1222 recipients. Repertoires were collected only later (after the peak T cell response had occurred). There were mostly white British donors and more females than males, and clonal diversity was possibly underestimated.

CDR1 is SEHNR, CDR2 FQNEAQ, per germline (reference sequence). The length of the CDR3 is 15 residues. The V end lost 1 base, the J end lost 8 bases, and 12 bases lay between the germline ends. The table came from immunoSEQ multiplex PCR; TCRdb's copy has only in-frame clones and leaves some out. The sample has 100,000 or so clones, about 88% seen once. This rearrangement joins TRBV7-9 to TRBJ1-6; no firm D call. The sequencing used peripheral blood, collected on day 0 of AZD1222 vaccination. This TCR was recovered from an adult in good health. The CDR3 protein is CASSLGEWEDSPLHF. CDR3 in DNA: TGTGCCAGCAGCTTAGGGGAGTGGGAGGATTCACCCCTCCACTTT.